The 16 T cell receptor beta chains presented below share a single source sample, sequenced in a study of blood T cells in healthy people across ages. Then a second PCR, running about 6 to 12 cycles, was carried out with a sample-barcoded 5' primer and a J-beta primer mix. TCRdb analysed the 5' RACE reads with MiXCR anew, one entry per CDR3 protein. The sample contains around 970,000 distinct CDR3 sequences, roughly 50% of which appear only once. The specimen was blood. These receptors were collected from a woman aged 55-70 years in good health.

The chain joins TRBV6-6 to TRBJ2-3; TRBD2 matches 8 bases. Germline loops: CDR1 MNHNY, CDR2 SVGAGI (reference sequence). The CDR3 spans 17 residues. Losses at the gene ends were 5 bases for V and 0 bases for J; bases not matched to a gene: 10. CDR3 amino acids: CASSQKREWVSTDTQYF. The CDR3, as DNA: TGTGCCAGCAGTCAAAAGCGGGAGTGGGTTAGCACAGATACGCAGTATTTT.

The chain recombines TRBV20-1 with TRBJ1-2; D remains unclear. V dropped 3 bases and J dropped 3 bases, with 5 bases sitting between them. This CDR3 has 11 residues. From germline, CDR1 is DFQATT and CDR2 SNEGSKA (reference sequence). This CDR3 reads CSARSHYGYTF. CDR3 in DNA: TGCAGTGCTAGGTCCCACTATGGCTACACCTTC.

This sequence joins TRBV5-1 and TRBJ2-3; 16 bases agree with TRBD2. Germline V gives CDR1 SGHRS, CDR2 YFSETQ. This CDR3 is 18 amino acids long. Trimming removed 4 bases from V and 2 bases from J; junction bases left unmatched: 7. The CDR3 nucleotides are TGCGCCAGCAGCCGGGGACTAGCGGGAGGGAGACACACAGATACGCAGTATTTT. Residues: CASSRGLAGGRHTDTQYF.

V and J are TRBV29-1 and TRBJ2-1; D perhaps matches TRBD2 (5 bases). The V end lost 7 bases, the J end lost 6 bases, and 13 bases lay between the germline ends. Looked up from germline, CDR1 is SQVTM and CDR2 is ANQGSEA. This CDR3 comprises 12 residues. This chain's CDR3 is CSAQGLLNEQFF. CDR3 DNA: TGCAGCGCCCAAGGACTGCTCAATGAGCAGTTCTTC.

The genes are TRBV12-3 or TRBV12-4 and TRBJ2-5, with D uncertain. Trimming cost V 3 bases and J 3 bases, with 14 bases left between them. The CDR3 has 15 amino acids. The DNA of the CDR3 is TGTGCCAGCAGTTTCATAGGGCATTTCAAAGAGACCCAGTACTTC. This codes for CASSFIGHFKETQYF.

This chain uses TRBV12-3 or TRBV12-4 with TRBJ2-1, with 7 bases matching TRBD2. V dropped 6 bases and J dropped 2; count of bases not matched to a gene: 13. The CDR3 spans 17 residues. This chain's CDR3 is CASSSEQTGGPYNEQFF. The CDR3 coding sequence is TGTGCCAGCAGCAGTGAACAGACGGGGGGACCCTACAATGAGCAGTTCTTC.

The CDR3 sequence is CSIIAVNTGELFF. The CDR3 DNA reads TGCAGCATTATAGCCGTAAACACCGGGGAGCTGTTTTTT. The chain employs TRBV29-1 and TRBJ2-2; D not resolved. V lost 8 bases, J lost 2 bases, and 12 bases lay in between. This CDR3 spans 13 amino acids. The V gene's germline CDR1 is SQVTM and CDR2 ANQGSEA.

Points on this clonotype: A much larger clone sits a single nucleotide away, making a read error possible. The chain uses TRBV20-1 and TRBJ1-5; D unclear. The V gene's germline CDR1 is DFQATT and CDR2 SNEGSKA (reference sequence). The CDR3 length is 15 residues. CDR3 nucleotides: TGCAGTGCTAGAAAGGCGTACAGTAGCAATCAGCTCCAGCATTTT. This codes for CSARKAYSSNQLQHF.

This clonotype was recorded a few times. The chain is built from TRBV6-5 and TRBJ2-3; TRBD2 agrees at 9 bases. This CDR3 is 18 amino acids long. The germline CDR1 and CDR2 sequences are MNHEY and SVGAGI. Losses at the gene ends were 0 bases for V and 2 bases for J; bases not matched to a gene: 9. CDR3 DNA: TGTGCCAGCAGTTACTCCCTAGCCGGGACTAGCCACACAGATACGCAGTATTTT. It yields the protein CASSYSLAGTSHTDTQYF.

This clonotype came up a few times. The chain combines TRBV6-2 or TRBV6-3 with TRBJ2-4; D remains ambiguous. The germline V and J ends were trimmed by 6 bases and 2 bases, with 17 bases remaining between them. This CDR3 has 16 residues. Germline V gene lookup returns CDR1 MNHEY and CDR2 SVGEGT. CDR3 nucleotide sequence: TGTGCCAGCAGCCCCCGCTCTGCCCTGTCCAAAAACATTCAGTACTTC. This gives the protein CASSPRSALSKNIQYF.

This sequence joins TRBV19 and TRBJ2-7; maybe TRBD2 (6 bases). The tail of the sequence fits TRBJ2-5 better, so the J call may be wrong. The CDR3 consists of 12 residues. CDR1 is LNHDA, CDR2 SQIVND, per germline (reference sequence). Here the CDR3 reads CARRLVPETQYF. The CDR3 nucleotides are TGTGCCCGCCGACTAGTCCCAGAGACCCAGTACTTC.

The J gene is TRBJ2-7, the V gene TRBV10-3; TRBD1 might be the D (5 bases). Germline V CDR1 and CDR2: ENHRY, SYGVKD. This CDR3 region has 15 residues. V lost 3 bases, J lost 12 bases, and 24 bases lay in between. This chain's CDR3 is CAISDLGQVQETRYF. CDR3 bases: TGTGCCATCAGTGACTTAGGACAAGTGCAAGAGACCCGGTACTTC.

The chain has TRBV20-1 and TRBJ2-7; no clear D gene. TRBJ2-5 explains the end of the DNA better; the J call may be wrong. The CDR3 covers 12 residues. Germline CDR1 and CDR2: DFQATT and SNEGSKA (reference sequence). The DNA for the CDR3 is TGCAGTGCTAGTCGGCTAGATGAGACCCAGTACTTC. Its protein product is CSASRLDETQYF.

This clonotype was recorded at least ten times. This rearrangement joins TRBV27 to TRBJ2-5; TRBD1 or TRBD2 may be the D gene (5 bases each). V shed 6 bases and J shed 7 bases, with 21 bases lying between them. Germline CDR1 reads MNHEY; CDR2 reads SMNVEV (reference sequence). CDR3 size: 15 residues. This CDR3 is CASRPLVRVRGTQYF. As DNA, the CDR3 is TGTGCCAGCAGACCCCTGGTCAGGGTACGGGGGACCCAGTACTTC.

The J gene is TRBJ1-4, the V gene TRBV29-1; D remains ambiguous. Germline V gene data show CDR1 as SQVTM and CDR2 as ANQGSEA. Trimming removed 7 bases from V and 0 bases from J, with 9 bases in between. This CDR3 has 13 amino acids. CDR3 DNA sequence: TGCAGCGGTGGATTTGCAACTAATGAAAAACTGTTTTTT. Translated: CSGGFATNEKLFF.

The chain couples TRBV20-1 to TRBJ2-1; 7 nucleotides line up with TRBD2. This CDR3 has 15 amino acids. V lost 6 bases, J lost 10 bases, and 18 bases stayed unmatched. Germline CDR1 DFQATT, CDR2 SNEGSKA (reference sequence). This CDR3 is CSALGLVGEENEQFF. CDR3 nucleotides: TGCAGTGCCCTCGGACTAGTGGGAGAAGAAAACGAGCAGTTCTTC.